This T cell receptor (beta chain) was documented in a study of blood T cell repertoires in COVID-19 (dated by TCRdb to about 2020). Turning to the overall study: Samples covering the acute and convalescent phases of COVID-19 were provided by collaborators in the United States, Italy and Spain. Where available, HLA class I and class II types were taken from metadata supplied by the sample provider and were not determined by assay-based typing. The dataset comprised deeply sampled blood TCRbeta repertoires from subjects exposed to, actively infected with, or recovered from COVID-19. The repertoires were made available in a free public database intended to serve as a resource for research on the immune response to SARS-CoV-2. The material from the prospective study consisted of cDNA or gDNA derived from T cells, B-cell-depleted T cells, or PBMCs. The sample metadata nearly always contained a de-identified subject ID, COVID-19 status, age in years and sex. Samples were obtained from the ongoing ImmuneRACE study (first 160 participants) and from over a thousand subjects provided by 6 global collaborators.

Comments on this clone: Its recognized antigen is unknown. The record has no base qualities; no much larger clone is one base away.

The germline V gene encodes CDR1 SGHVS and CDR2 FQNEAQ. The V and J ends are trimmed by 2 bases and 0 bases, leaving 13 bases between them. Counted from cysteine to phenylalanine, this CDR3 has 17 amino acids. The only DNA kept is the CDR3, 51 bases in frame from the first base. TCRbeta CDR3 regions were amplified from genomic DNA using the immunoSEQ Assay, a bias-controlled multiplex PCR. The study's processing was this. The number of nucleated cells in each sample was estimated by amplification of reference gene primers within the assay. To quantify the absolute abundance of each unique TCRbeta CDR3 rearrangement, sequence reads were collapsed and filtered. For each sample, productive Simpson clonality was calculated as the square root of Simpson's diversity index over productive rearrangements. Not all clones reach the TCRdb copy of this immuneACCESS table, which keeps in-frame sequences only. Checked studies attribute under half of the gap to unresolved V genes and leave the rest unexplained. The V and J calls and clone size are taken from that table; D and trimming were inferred from the DNA. This sample comprises 45,000 to 50,000 clones, approximately 85% of them detected only once. The ten largest clones represent around 30% of the sample.

One collaborating source in Seattle enrolled patients during active infection and followed them longitudinally through the course of disease. Each collaborating institution followed its own protocols to collect whole blood in K2EDTA tubes. For TCRbeta analysis, collaborator samples were shipped as frozen whole blood, as isolated PBMCs, or as DNA extracted from either sample type. Findings and caveats that apply to the study as a whole: How much clinical and demographic metadata was included differed by source and by participant, and the metadata was provided uncurated.

Specimen: peripheral blood. This sequence was found in an elderly woman with COVID-19, enrolled during active disease. The chain employs TRBV7-8 and TRBJ2-2, and possibly TRBD1, on 6 matching bases. The CDR3 protein is CASSLFEGHPNTGELFF. The DNA sequence is TGTGCCAGCAGCTTATTTGAGGGACACCCGAACACCGGGGAGCTGTTTTTT.